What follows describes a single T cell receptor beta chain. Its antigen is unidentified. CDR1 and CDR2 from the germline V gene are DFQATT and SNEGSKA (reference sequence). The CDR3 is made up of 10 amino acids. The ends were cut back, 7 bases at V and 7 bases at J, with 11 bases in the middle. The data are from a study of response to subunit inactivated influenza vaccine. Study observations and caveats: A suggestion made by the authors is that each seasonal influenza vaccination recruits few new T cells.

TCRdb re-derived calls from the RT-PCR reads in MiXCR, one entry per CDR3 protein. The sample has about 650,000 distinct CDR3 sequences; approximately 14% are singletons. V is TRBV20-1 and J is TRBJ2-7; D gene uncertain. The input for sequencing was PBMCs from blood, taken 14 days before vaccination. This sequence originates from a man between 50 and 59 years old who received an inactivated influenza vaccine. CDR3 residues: CSVNPREQYF. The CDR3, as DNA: TGCAGTGTTAACCCCAGGGAGCAGTACTTC.